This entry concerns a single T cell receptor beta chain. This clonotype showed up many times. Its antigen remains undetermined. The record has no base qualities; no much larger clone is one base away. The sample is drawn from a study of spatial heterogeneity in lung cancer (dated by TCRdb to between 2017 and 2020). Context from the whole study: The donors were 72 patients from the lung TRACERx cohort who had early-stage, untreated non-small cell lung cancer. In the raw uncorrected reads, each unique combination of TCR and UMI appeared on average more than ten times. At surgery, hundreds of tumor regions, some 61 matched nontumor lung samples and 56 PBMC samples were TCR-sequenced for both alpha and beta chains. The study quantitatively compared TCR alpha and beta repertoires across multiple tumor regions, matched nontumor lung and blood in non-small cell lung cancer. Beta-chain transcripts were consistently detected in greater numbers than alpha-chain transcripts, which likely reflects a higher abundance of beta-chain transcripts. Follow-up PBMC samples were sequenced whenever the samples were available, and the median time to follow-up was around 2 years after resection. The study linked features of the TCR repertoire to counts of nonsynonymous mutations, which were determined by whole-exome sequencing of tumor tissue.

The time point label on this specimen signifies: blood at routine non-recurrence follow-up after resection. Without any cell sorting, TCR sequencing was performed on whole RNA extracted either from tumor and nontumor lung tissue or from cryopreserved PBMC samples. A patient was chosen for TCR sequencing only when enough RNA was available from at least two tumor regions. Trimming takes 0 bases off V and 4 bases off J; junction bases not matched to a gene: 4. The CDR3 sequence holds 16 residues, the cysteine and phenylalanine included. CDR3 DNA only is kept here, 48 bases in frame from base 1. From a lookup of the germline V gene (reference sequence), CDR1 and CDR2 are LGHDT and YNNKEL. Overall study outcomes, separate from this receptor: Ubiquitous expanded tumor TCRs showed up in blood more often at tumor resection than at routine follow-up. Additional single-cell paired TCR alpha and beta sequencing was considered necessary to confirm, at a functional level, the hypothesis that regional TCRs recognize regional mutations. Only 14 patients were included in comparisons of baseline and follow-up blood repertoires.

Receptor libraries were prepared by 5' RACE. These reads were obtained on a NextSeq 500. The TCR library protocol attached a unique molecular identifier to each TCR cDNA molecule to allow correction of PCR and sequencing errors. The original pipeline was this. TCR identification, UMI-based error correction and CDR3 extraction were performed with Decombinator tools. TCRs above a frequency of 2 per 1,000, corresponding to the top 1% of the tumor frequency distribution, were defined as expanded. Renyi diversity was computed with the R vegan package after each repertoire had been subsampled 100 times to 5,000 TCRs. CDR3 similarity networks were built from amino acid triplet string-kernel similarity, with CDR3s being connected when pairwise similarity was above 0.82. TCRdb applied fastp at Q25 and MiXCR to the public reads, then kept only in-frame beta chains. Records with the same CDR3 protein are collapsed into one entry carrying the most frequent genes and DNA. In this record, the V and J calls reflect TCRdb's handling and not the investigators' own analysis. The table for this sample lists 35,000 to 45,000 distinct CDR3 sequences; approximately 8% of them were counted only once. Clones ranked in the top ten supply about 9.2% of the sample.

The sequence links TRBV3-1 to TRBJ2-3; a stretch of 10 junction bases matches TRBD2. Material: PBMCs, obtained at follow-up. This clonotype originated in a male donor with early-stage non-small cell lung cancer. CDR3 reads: CASSQDWLAGADTQYF. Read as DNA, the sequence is TGTGCCAGCAGCCAAGATTGGCTAGCGGGAGCAGATACGCAGTATTTT.